This T cell receptor (beta chain) came from a study of cytomegalovirus exposure and HLA in healthy donors. Some clones are missing from TCRdb's copy, which holds only in-frame ones; the method was immunoSEQ multiplex PCR. The sample carries about 240,000 clones, about 83% recorded once. Trimming shortened V by 6 bases and J by 2 bases, and 17 bases separated the two germline ends. The V gene's germline CDR1 is MDHEN and CDR2 SYDVKM. The CDR3 totals 15 residues. The sequence came from a man aged 18 to 29 in good health and CMV-seronegative. The chain uses TRBV28 and TRBJ2-7; D is perhaps TRBD1 (7 bases). The sample taken for sequencing was PBMCs. CDR3 sequence: CASSPGGRGAYEQYF. As DNA, the CDR3 is TGTGCCAGCAGCCCCGGTGGCAGGGGGGCCTACGAGCAGTACTTC.